The 13 T cell receptor beta chains presented below share a single source sample, sequenced in a study of T cells in tuberculosis. Measured with immunoSEQ multiplex PCR; TCRdb has only the in-frame clones, and not every one. Altogether 9,500 to 12,000 clones are present, about 93% being singletons, with the ten largest covering around 13%. Sequenced material: PBMCs. The source is an adult with tuberculosis.

The CDR3 sequence is CASSVGRWRGATDTQYF. CDR3 nucleotides: TGTGCCAGCAGCGTAGGACGCTGGCGGGGCGCCACAGATACGCAGTATTTT. The chain combines TRBV9 with TRBJ2-3; possibly TRBD2 for D (6 bases). This CDR3 region has 17 residues. Germline lookup yields CDR1 SGDLS and CDR2 YYNGEE. The V end lost 0 bases, the J end lost 2 bases, and 16 bases lay between the germline ends.

The chain's CDR3 is CASSYRGLGNTEAFF. Here the CDR3 DNA reads TGTGCCAGCAGTTACCGGGGACTGGGGAACACTGAAGCTTTCTTT. The V gene is TRBV6-5, the J gene TRBJ1-1; the D gene is possibly TRBD1 (5 bases). Deletions cut 2 bases from V and 1 base from J, with 11 bases between. This CDR3 contains 15 residues. Per the germline V gene, CDR1 is MNHEY and CDR2 is SVGAGI.

The chain couples TRBV11-2 to TRBJ2-5, with 8 bases that match TRBD2. Germline trimming cut 0 bases from V and 2 bases from J; bases unmatched to any gene: 11. CDR1 is SGHAT, CDR2 FQNNGV, per germline. The CDR3 covers 18 residues. CDR3 DNA sequence: TGTGCCAGCAGCTTAGATAGACTAGCGAGGGGGGTACAAGAGACCCAGTACTTC. This gives the protein CASSLDRLARGVQETQYF.

The V call is TRBV19, the J call TRBJ1-2, with D unclear. Trimming shortened V by 0 bases and J by 2 bases, and 4 bases separated the two germline ends. Germline values: CDR1 LNHDA, CDR2 SQIVND (reference sequence). The CDR3 runs 13 residues. The CDR3 DNA reads as TGTGCCAGTAGTATAGAACAGAACTATGGCTACACCTTC. It encodes CASSIEQNYGYTF.

This rearrangement joins TRBV6-1 to TRBJ1-1, with 8 bases matching TRBD1. This CDR3 region has 15 residues. Germline CDR1 MNHNS, CDR2 SASEGT. V shed 7 bases, J shed 0 bases, and the junction held 7 bases outside the gene matches. The CDR3 bases are TGTGCCAGCACCAACAGGGGGAATATGAACACTGAAGCTTTCTTT. Its protein product is CASTNRGNMNTEAFF.

The V and J genes are TRBV27 and TRBJ1-5, with TRBD1 matching over 7 bases. Germline V gene lookup returns CDR1 MNHEY and CDR2 SMNVEV (reference sequence). V trimming: 4 bases; J trimming: 8 bases; junction bases outside the gene matches: 14. This CDR3 spans 16 amino acids. CDR3 residues: CASSSLARGAFEPQHF. DNA of the CDR3: TGTGCCAGCAGTTCCTTGGCCAGGGGGGCTTTTGAGCCCCAGCATTTT.

As concerns this clone: This is likely a read error, given that the CDR3 carries no conserved phenylalanine or tryptophan at its end. Because the CDR3's place on the DNA is in doubt, the DNA is left out and the CDR3 is given as listed by TCRdb. V usage is TRBV28 and J usage is TRBJ2-7; the table's D call, TRBD1, has no DNA check behind it. Germline V CDR1 and CDR2: MDHEN, SYDVKM. The CDR3 comprises 13 residues, both ends counted. The CDR3 sequence: CASSLGQTYEWHL.

This sequence joins TRBV6-5 and TRBJ2-1; 8 nucleotides agree with TRBD2. Germline values: CDR1 MNHEY, CDR2 SVGAGI. With V trimmed by 4 bases and J by 5 bases, 7 bases remained unmatched. This CDR3 is built from 15 residues. The DNA of the CDR3 is TGTGCCAGCAGTTTCTCTAGCGGGCTAAACAATGAGCAGTTCTTC. Its translation is CASSFSSGLNNEQFF.

The chain recombines TRBV4-2 with TRBJ2-1, with 8 bases identical to TRBD2. Germline CDR1 is LGHNA and CDR2 is YNFKEQ. Trimming cost V 0 bases and J 14 bases; bases outside gene matches: 6. This CDR3 is 13 amino acids long. The CDR3 DNA is TGTGCCAGCAGCCAAGACCAGCGGGAGAGGGAGTTCTTC. The encoded protein is CASSQDQREREFF.

This chain links TRBV19 with TRBJ1-5; D is unclear. Germline values: CDR1 LNHDA, CDR2 SQIVND (reference sequence). Trimming removed 3 bases at V and 0 bases at J, with 6 bases between. CDR3 length equals 14 residues. CDR3 protein: CASSMFSSNQPQHF. DNA of the CDR3: TGTGCCAGTAGTATGTTCAGTAGCAATCAGCCCCAGCATTTT.

The genes are TRBV18 and TRBJ1-4, with no clear D. Germline CDR1 is KGHSH and CDR2 is LQKENI. V was clipped by 0 bases and J by 8 bases, with 10 bases between them. This CDR3 contains 14 residues. The CDR3: CASSPPNDREKLFF. In nucleotides, the CDR3 is TGTGCCAGCTCACCACCGAACGATAGAGAAAAACTGTTTTTT.

V usage is TRBV5-3 and J usage is TRBJ2-7, with TRBD1 matching 9 bases. TRBV5-3 qualifies as an ORF whose function is uncertain. The CDR3 runs to 15 residues. The junction had 12 bases not matched to a gene; V was cut back by 7 bases and J by 4 bases. CDR3 sequence reads: CARGCRWGQGYEQYF. As DNA, the CDR3 is TGTGCCAGAGGGTGCCGTTGGGGACAGGGTTACGAGCAGTACTTC.

V is TRBV7-9 and J is TRBJ2-1; possibly TRBD2 for D (6 bases). The germline CDR1 and CDR2 sequences are SEHNR and FQNEAQ (reference sequence). Trimming left V 1 base short and J 6 bases short, with 7 bases between. CDR3 length equals 13 residues. The CDR3 spells CASSLEAGNEQFF. Here the CDR3 DNA reads TGTGCCAGCAGCTTAGAAGCGGGCAATGAGCAGTTCTTC.